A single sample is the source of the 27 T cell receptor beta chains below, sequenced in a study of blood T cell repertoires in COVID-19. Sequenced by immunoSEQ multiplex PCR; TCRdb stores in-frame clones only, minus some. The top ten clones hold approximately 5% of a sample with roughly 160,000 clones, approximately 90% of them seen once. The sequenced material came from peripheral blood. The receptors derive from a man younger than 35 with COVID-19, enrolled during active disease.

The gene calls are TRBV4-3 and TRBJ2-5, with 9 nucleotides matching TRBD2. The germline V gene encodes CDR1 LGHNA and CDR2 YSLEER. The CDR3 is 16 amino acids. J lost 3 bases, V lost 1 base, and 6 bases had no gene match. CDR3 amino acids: CASSQGLAGMEETQYF. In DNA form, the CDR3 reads TGCGCCAGCAGCCAAGGCCTAGCGGGAATGGAAGAGACCCAGTACTTC.

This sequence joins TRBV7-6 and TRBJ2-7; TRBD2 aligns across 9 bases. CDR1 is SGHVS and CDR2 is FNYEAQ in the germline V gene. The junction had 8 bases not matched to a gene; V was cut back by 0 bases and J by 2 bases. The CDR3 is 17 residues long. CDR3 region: CASSLAPTSGDPYEQYF. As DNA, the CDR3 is TGTGCCAGCAGCTTAGCCCCGACTAGCGGAGATCCCTACGAGCAGTACTTC. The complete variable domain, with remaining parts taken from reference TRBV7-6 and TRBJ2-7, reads GAGVSQSPRYKVTKRGQDVALRCDPISGHVSLYWYRQALGQGPEFLTYFNYEAQQDKSGLPNDRFSAERPEGSISTLTIQRTEQRDSAMYRCASSLAPTSGDPYEQYFGPGTRLTVT.

CDR3 sequence: CASSGTVYTF. CDR3 DNA sequence: TGTGCCAGTAGTGGGACAGTCTACACCTTC. The genes are TRBV19 and TRBJ1-2; TRBD1 agrees at 7 bases. The germline V gene has CDR1 LNHDA and CDR2 SQIVND (reference sequence). V was pared by 5 bases and J by 10 bases, with 1 base of the junction left unmatched. The CDR3 is made up of 10 amino acids. The full variable domain, completed using reference TRBV19 and TRBJ1-2, is DGGITQSPKYLFRKEGQNVTLSCEQNLNHDAMYWYRQDPGQGLRLIYYSQIVNDFQKGDIAEGYSVSREKKESFPLTVTSAQKNPTAFYLCASSGTVYTFGSGTRLTVV.

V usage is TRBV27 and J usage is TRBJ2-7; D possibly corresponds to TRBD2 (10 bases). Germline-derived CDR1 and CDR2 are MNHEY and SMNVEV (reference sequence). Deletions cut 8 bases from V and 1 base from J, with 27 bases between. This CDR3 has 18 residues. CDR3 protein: CASGRDRVSSGSSYEQYF. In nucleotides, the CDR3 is TGTGCCAGCGGCCGGGACAGGGTCTCTAGCGGGAGTTCCTACGAGCAGTACTTC.

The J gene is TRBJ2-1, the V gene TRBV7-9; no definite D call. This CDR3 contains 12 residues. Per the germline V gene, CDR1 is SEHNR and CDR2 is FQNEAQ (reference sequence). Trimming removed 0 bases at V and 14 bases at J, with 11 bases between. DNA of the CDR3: TGTGCCAGCAGCTTAGCGCCGGGTTGGGAGTTCTTC. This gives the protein CASSLAPGWEFF.

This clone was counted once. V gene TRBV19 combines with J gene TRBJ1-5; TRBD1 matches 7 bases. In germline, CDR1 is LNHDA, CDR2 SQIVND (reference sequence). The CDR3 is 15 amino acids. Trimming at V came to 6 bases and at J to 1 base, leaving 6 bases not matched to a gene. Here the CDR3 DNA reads TGTGCCAGTAGCTGGGACAGTTCAAGCAATCAGCCCCAGCATTTT. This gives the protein CASSWDSSSNQPQHF. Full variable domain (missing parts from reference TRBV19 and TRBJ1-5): DGGITQSPKYLFRKEGQNVTLSCEQNLNHDAMYWYRQDPGQGLRLIYYSQIVNDFQKGDIAEGYSVSREKKESFPLTVTSAQKNPTAFYLCASSWDSSSNQPQHFGDGTRLSIL.

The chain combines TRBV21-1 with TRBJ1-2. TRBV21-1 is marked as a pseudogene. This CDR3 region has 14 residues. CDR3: CASSTRGGRTPYTF. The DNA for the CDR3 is TGTGCCAGCAGCACCCGGGGAGGCAGGACACCCTACACCTTC.

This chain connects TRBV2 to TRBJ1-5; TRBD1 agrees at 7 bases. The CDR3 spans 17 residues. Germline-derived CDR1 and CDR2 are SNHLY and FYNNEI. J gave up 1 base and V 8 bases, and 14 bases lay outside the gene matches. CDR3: CASSIDRVEGSNQPQHF. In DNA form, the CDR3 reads TGTGCCAGCTCCATAGACAGGGTCGAAGGGAGCAATCAGCCCCAGCATTTT.

The CDR3 sequence: CANQGQANYGYTF. DNA of the CDR3: TGTGCCAACCAGGGACAGGCTAACTATGGCTACACCTTC. The chain uses TRBV2 and TRBJ1-2; 8 bases match TRBD1. V was clipped by 10 bases and J by 0 bases; unmatched bases: 4. Germline CDR1 is SNHLY and CDR2 is FYNNEI. CDR3 length: 13 amino acids.

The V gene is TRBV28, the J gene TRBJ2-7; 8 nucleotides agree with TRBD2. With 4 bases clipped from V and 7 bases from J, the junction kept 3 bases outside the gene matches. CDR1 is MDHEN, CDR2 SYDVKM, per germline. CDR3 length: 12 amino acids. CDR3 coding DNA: TGTGCCAGCAGTTCGCCGGGGGGGGAGCAGTACTTC. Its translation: CASSSPGGEQYF.

This CDR3 reads CASRRAGTGGYEQYF. As DNA, the CDR3 is TGTGCCAGCAGGCGCGCCGGGACAGGCGGCTACGAGCAGTACTTC. The V gene is TRBV28, the J gene TRBJ2-7, with TRBD1 identical over 8 bases. V lost 6 bases, J lost 3 bases, and 10 bases stayed unmatched. The CDR3 extends over 15 amino acids. From germline, CDR1 is MDHEN and CDR2 SYDVKM. Supplemented by reference TRBV28 and TRBJ2-7, the full variable domain reads DVKVTQSSRYLVKRTGEKVFLECVQDMDHENMFWYRQDPGLGLRLIYFSYDVKMKEKGDIPEGYSVSREKKERFSLILESASTNQTSMYLCASRRAGTGGYEQYFGPGTRLTVT.

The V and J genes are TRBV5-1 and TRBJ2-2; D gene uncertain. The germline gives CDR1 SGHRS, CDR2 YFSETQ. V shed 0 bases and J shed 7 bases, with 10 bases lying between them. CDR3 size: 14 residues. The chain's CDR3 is CASSLGLEIGELFF. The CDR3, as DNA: TGCGCCAGCAGCTTGGGTCTAGAGATCGGGGAGCTGTTTTTT.

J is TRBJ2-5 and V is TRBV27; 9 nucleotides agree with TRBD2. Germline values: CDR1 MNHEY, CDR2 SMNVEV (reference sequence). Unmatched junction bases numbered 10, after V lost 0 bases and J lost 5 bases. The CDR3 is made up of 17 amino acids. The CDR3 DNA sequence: TGTGCCAGCAGTTTATCGGTGGCGGGAGGGTTTGGGGAGACCCAGTACTTC. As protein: CASSLSVAGGFGETQYF.

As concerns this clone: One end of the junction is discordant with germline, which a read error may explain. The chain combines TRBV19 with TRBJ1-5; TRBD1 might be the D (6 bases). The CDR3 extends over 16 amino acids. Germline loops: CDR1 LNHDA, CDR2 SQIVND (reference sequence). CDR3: CASRIAQGAGNQPQHF. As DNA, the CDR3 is TGTGCCAGTAGGATAGCACAGGGTGCGGGTAATCAGCCCCAGCATTTT.

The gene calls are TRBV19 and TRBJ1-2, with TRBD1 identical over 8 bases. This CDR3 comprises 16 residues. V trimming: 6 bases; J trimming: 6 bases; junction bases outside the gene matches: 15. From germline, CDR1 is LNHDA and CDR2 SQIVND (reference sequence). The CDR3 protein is CASRPFRGRGQHGYTF. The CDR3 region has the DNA TGTGCCAGTAGACCCTTCCGAGGCAGGGGGCAACATGGCTACACCTTC.

CDR3 sequence: CASSRLAGPSYEQYF. CDR3 bases: TGTGCCAGCAGCCGACTAGCGGGCCCCTCCTACGAGCAGTACTTC. The V call is TRBV14, the J call TRBJ2-7; 10 bases line up with TRBD2. J was trimmed by 0 bases and V by 4 bases; bases with no gene match: 3. The germline gives CDR1 SGHDN, CDR2 FVKESK. The CDR3 length is 15 residues.

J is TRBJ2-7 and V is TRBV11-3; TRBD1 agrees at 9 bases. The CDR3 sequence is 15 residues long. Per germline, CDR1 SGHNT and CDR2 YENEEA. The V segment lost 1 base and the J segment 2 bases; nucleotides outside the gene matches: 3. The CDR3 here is CASSLGGQGTYEQYF. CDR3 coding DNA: TGTGCCAGCAGCTTAGGGGGACAGGGAACCTACGAGCAGTACTTC.

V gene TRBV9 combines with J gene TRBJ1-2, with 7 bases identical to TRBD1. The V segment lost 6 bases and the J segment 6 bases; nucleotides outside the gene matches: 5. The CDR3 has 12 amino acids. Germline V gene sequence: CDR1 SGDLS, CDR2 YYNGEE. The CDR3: CASKDRAHGYTF. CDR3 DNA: TGTGCCAGCAAAGACAGGGCCCATGGCTACACCTTC.

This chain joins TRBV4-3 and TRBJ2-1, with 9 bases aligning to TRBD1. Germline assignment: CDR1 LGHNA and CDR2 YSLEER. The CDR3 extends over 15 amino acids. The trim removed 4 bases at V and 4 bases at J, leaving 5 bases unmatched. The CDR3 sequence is CASSLDRGSYNEQFF. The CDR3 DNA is TGCGCCAGCAGCCTAGACAGGGGGTCTTACAATGAGCAGTTCTTC.

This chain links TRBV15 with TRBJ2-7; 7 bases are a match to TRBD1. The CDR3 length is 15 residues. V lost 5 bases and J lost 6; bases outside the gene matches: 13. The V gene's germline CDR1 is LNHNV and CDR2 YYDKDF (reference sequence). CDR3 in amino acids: CATSPDDRVSFEQYF. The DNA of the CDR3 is TGTGCCACCAGCCCCGACGACAGGGTGAGTTTCGAGCAGTACTTC.

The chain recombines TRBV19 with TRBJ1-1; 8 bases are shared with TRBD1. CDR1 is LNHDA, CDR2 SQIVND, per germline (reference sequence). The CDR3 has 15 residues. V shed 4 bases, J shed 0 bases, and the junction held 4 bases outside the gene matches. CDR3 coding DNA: TGTGCCAGTAGTAGACCGGGACAGGTGAACACTGAAGCTTTCTTT. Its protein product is CASSRPGQVNTEAFF.

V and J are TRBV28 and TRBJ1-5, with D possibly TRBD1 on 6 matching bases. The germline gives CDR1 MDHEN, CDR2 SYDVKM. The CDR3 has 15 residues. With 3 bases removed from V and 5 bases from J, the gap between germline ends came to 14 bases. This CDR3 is CASSFLRDTYQPQHF. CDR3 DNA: TGTGCCAGCAGTTTTCTCCGGGACACTTATCAGCCCCAGCATTTT. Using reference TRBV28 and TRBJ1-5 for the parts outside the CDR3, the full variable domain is DVKVTQSSRYLVKRTGEKVFLECVQDMDHENMFWYRQDPGLGLRLIYFSYDVKMKEKGDIPEGYSVSREKKERFSLILESASTNQTSMYLCASSFLRDTYQPQHFGDGTRLSIL.

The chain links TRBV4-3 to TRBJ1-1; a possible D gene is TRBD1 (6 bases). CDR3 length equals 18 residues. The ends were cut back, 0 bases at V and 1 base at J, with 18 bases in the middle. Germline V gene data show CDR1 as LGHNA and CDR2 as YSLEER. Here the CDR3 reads CASSQDPDWGQTNTEAFF. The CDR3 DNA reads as TGCGCCAGCAGCCAAGATCCCGATTGGGGGCAAACGAACACTGAAGCTTTCTTT.

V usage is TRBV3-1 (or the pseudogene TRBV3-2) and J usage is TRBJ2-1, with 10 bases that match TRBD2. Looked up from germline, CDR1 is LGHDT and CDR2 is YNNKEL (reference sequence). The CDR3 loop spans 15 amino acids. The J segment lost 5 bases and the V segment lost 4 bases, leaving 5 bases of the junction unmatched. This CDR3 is CASSLGTSDDNEQFF. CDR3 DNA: TGTGCCAGCAGCCTTGGGACTAGCGACGACAATGAGCAGTTCTTC.

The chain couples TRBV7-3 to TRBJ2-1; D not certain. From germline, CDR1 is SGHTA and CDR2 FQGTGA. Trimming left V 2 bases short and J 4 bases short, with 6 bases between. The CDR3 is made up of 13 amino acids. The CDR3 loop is CASSLGPYNEQFF. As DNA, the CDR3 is TGTGCCAGCAGCTTAGGCCCATACAATGAGCAGTTCTTC.

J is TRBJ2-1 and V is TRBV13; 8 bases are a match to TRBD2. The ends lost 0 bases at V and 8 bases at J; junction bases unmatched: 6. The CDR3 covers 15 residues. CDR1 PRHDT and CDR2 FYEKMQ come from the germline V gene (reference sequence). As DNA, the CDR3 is TGTGCCAGCAGCTTAGGGACTAGCGCGGGGGATGAGCAGTTCTTC. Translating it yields CASSLGTSAGDEQFF.

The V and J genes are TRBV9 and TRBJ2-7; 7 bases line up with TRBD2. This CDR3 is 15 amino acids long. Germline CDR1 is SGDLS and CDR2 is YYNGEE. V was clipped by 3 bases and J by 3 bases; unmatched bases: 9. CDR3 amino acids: CASSASPGTNYEQYF. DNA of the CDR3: TGTGCCAGCAGCGCAAGCCCTGGGACTAACTACGAGCAGTACTTC.